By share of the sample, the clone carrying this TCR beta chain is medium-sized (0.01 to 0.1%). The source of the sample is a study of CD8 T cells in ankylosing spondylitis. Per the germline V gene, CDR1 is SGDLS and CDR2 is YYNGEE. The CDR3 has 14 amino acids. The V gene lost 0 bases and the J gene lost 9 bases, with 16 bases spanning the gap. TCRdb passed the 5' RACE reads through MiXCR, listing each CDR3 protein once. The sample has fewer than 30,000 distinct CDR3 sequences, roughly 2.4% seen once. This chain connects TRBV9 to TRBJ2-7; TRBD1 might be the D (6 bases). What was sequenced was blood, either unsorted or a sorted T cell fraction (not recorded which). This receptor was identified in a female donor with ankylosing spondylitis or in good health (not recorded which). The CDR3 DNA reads TGTGCCAGCAGCGTAGCTCCAGGGGAATTTGTGCAGTACTTC. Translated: CASSVAPGEFVQYF.